This T cell receptor (beta chain) was retrieved from a study of shared clonotypes between healthy human individuals. Assay used: immunoSEQ multiplex PCR; TCRdb lists only in-frame clones, some missing. The data contain 2 million or so clones, roughly 94% of them singletons. From germline, CDR1 is MDHEN and CDR2 SYDVKM. The length of the CDR3 is 14 residues. Trimming took off 3 bases at V and 1 base at J, with 8 bases between the two ends. The source material was naive CD4+ T cells sorted from blood. The subset was: CD45RA+ positively selected. The TCR was taken from a young man in good health. The chain joins TRBV28 to TRBJ2-3, with D perhaps matching TRBD1 or TRBD2 (5 bases each). The CDR3 coding sequence is TGTGCCAGCAGTTTTTTGGGGGGCACAGATACGCAGTATTTT. As protein: CASSFLGGTDTQYF. The full variable domain, completed using reference TRBV28 and TRBJ2-3, is DVKVTQSSRYLVKRTGEKVFLECVQDMDHENMFWYRQDPGLGLRLIYFSYDVKMKEKGDIPEGYSVSREKKERFSLILESASTNQTSMYLCASSFLGGTDTQYFGPGTRLTVL.